This entry features one TCR beta chain sequence. This clonotype showed up many times. What this receptor recognizes is not known. No per-base quality is available; no much larger clone lies one base away. Each patient had bone marrow sampled at the time of active disease. Bone marrow mononuclear cells were isolated by Ficoll-Hypaque density gradient centrifugation. To remove myeloma plasma cells, the cells were labeled with CD138 magnetic microbeads on a MACS separator, and CD138-negative cells were then collected by negative selection. Flow cytometry with CD138 antibodies on an Attune NxT was used to check how pure the isolated cells were. Total RNA was extracted using TRIzol reagent and was quantified on a NanoDrop spectrophotometer. Paired RNA-seq and IR-seq were performed on the CD138-negative bone marrow sample of each patient. The data are from a study of read filtering for tumor transcriptome and immune sequencing (dated by TCRdb to about 2020). Describing the broader study: The cohort had 16 to 20 male and 14 female patients with a mean age of about 66 years, ranging from roughly 45 to 90. Using the same bone marrow samples, the study ran both targeted immune repertoire sequencing and bulk whole-transcriptome sequencing and then compared the TCR repertoires from each method. After DNase treatment, whole-transcriptome libraries were prepared using the TruSeq RNA Access Library Prep Kit. A main aim was a read-filtering strategy for immune repertoire data, specifically whether clonotypes supported by a single read should be removed. Per sample, about 3.5 to 11 million TCR-region mapped reads were obtained with IR-seq, compared with only about 80 to 1,300 with RNA-seq. By revised international staging, roughly 8 patients were R-ISS I, about 15 were R-ISS II and 6 or 7 were R-ISS III. General findings and caveats noted by the study authors: Compared with RNA-seq, IR-seq captured clonotypes at much higher depth and more reliably, and a smaller IR-seq throughput was enough to identify most shared clonotypes. The sorted CD138-negative fraction was a mixed bone marrow immune population, not purified T cells. In IR-seq, single-read clonotypes were roughly four fifths of clonotypes but approximately 3.7% of total reads; in RNA-seq they were approximately 73% of clonotypes and about 40% of reads. The correlation between IR-seq and RNA-seq shared clonotype proportions rose when single-read clonotypes were removed.

Starting from around 420 ng RNA, TCR libraries were constructed with the Immunoverse kit using molecular barcoded adaptors that cover the alpha/delta and beta/gamma chains. The same RNA used for transcriptome sequencing was used for TCR library preparation. Sequencing of the TCR libraries was done on an Illumina HiSeq 4000 with 2 x 150 cycles. The paper's processing steps were these. With MiXCR, TCR reads were aligned to human V, D, J and C references and assembled into CDR3 clonotypes, with quality filtering and error correction included. Clonotype counts and gene usage diversity were analyzed with the tcR package in R. Raw mapping reads were checked after the RNA-seq reads had been mapped by STAR aligner version 2.5.3a onto the human GRCh37 genome. To test the effect of sequencing depth on detected clonotypes, IR-seq fastq files were randomly downsampled using Seqtk 1.3. Using fastp trimming at Q25 and MiXCR clonotype assembly, TCRdb reanalyzed the public sequencing data and kept in-frame beta chains. Entries that share a CDR3 protein sequence are merged under the most common genes and DNA. TCRdb, not the authors, supplied the V and J calls. The table for this sample lists approximately 140,000 distinct CDR3 sequences; around 13% of them were counted only once. The ten biggest clones cover roughly 7.6% of the sample.

The CDR3 contains 19 residues, cysteine and phenylalanine counted. This entry keeps only the CDR3 DNA: 57 bases, framed from base 1. V loses 0 bases at its end and J loses 1 base; junction bases beyond the gene matches: 9. The germline V gene provides CDR1 MNHEY and CDR2 SVGEGT. The sequencing input was a population of CD138-negative cells sorted from bone marrow. The label giving this sample's cell subset or site can be read as: bone marrow mononuclear cells depleted of CD138+ plasma/myeloma cells by negative magnetic selection. The V and J genes are TRBV6-2 or TRBV6-3 and TRBJ2-4; the central 10 bases match TRBD2. The source is a donor older than 35 with multiple myeloma. The DNA reads as follows: TGTGCCAGCAGTTACTCGAAGGAACGTAGCGGGAGGGCCAAAAACATTCAGTACTTC. Its coded protein is CASSYSKERSGRAKNIQYF.